A single sample gave rise to the 32 T cell receptor beta chains below, sequenced in a study of T cell repertoires in cytomegalovirus infection. One entry per CDR3 protein, called by TCRdb with MiXCR from the reads. The sample consists of roughly 220,000 distinct CDR3 sequences, roughly 34% of them appearing once. The antigens for these receptors are not known. The input for sequencing was CD8+ T cells from cultured PBMCs, taken from culture after CMV antigen stimulation. The receptors were gathered from a human donor in good health (CMV status not recorded). Some clones in this sample may be carry-over from other donors' samples.

This clonotype came up many times. The rearrangement uses TRBV27 and TRBJ1-1; TRBD1 agrees at 8 bases. CDR3 length: 15 residues. Looked up from germline, CDR1 is MNHEY and CDR2 is SMNVEV (reference sequence). Trimming cost V 2 bases and J 2 bases; bases outside gene matches: 4. The CDR3 protein is CASSLGTGGNTEAFF. CDR3 nucleotides: TGTGCCAGCAGTTTAGGTACAGGGGGAAACACTGAAGCTTTCTTT.

The chain couples TRBV28 to TRBJ1-5; D is ambiguous. CDR3 length: 10 amino acids. CDR1 is MDHEN, CDR2 SYDVKM, per germline. Trimming stripped 10 bases from V and 7 bases from J, with 8 bases between. CDR3 amino acids: CATGRQPQHF. In DNA form, the CDR3 reads TGTGCCACCGGGCGCCAGCCCCAGCATTTT.

This clonotype turned up a few times. The chain recombines TRBV19 with TRBJ1-2; D may be TRBD1 (6 bases). V was trimmed by 6 bases and J by 0 bases, leaving 14 bases between them. Per the germline V gene, CDR1 is LNHDA and CDR2 is SQIVND (reference sequence). The CDR3 runs 15 residues. The CDR3 loop is CASRGHEYTNYGYTF. As DNA, the CDR3 is TGTGCCAGTAGGGGACACGAGTATACTAACTATGGCTACACCTTC. The variable domain in full, completed from reference TRBV19 and TRBJ1-2, reads DGGITQSPKYLFRKEGQNVTLSCEQNLNHDAMYWYRQDPGQGLRLIYYSQIVNDFQKGDIAEGYSVSREKKESFPLTVTSAQKNPTAFYLCASRGHEYTNYGYTFGSGTRLTVV.

This chain connects TRBV7-9 to TRBJ2-2, with D perhaps matching TRBD2 (6 bases). The ends were cut back, 2 bases at V and 2 bases at J, with 9 bases in the middle. The CDR3 spans 15 residues. From germline, CDR1 is SEHNR and CDR2 FQNEAQ (reference sequence). DNA of the CDR3: TGTGCCAGCAGCTTACAAGGGACTAACACCGGGGAGCTGTTTTTT. Amino acids: CASSLQGTNTGELFF.

This clonotype appeared a few times. This chain links TRBV27 with TRBJ1-4; no clear D. Trimming pared 6 bases from V and 1 base from J, leaving 3 bases between. This CDR3 region has 12 residues. Germline lookup yields CDR1 MNHEY and CDR2 SMNVEV (reference sequence). The CDR3 DNA sequence: TGTGCCAGCAGCGGAACTAATGAAAAACTGTTTTTT. It translates to CASSGTNEKLFF.

In its sample, this clonotype was seen a few times. The junction and the germline gene differ at one end; a read error may be behind it. The chain carries TRBV7-7 and TRBJ2-1; 11 nucleotides line up with TRBD2. In germline, CDR1 is SSHAT, CDR2 FNYEAQ (reference sequence). This CDR3 is 18 amino acids long. DNA for the CDR3: TGTGCTAGCAGCCCCGGGACTAGCGGTCGGCGTGCCTACAATGAGCAGTTCTTC. As protein: CASSPGTSGRRAYNEQFF.

This chain connects TRBV7-6 to TRBJ2-7; 7 bases map to TRBD2. The V and J ends lost 5 bases and 4 bases, in that order; junction bases with no gene match: 11. There are 15 residues in the CDR3. CDR1 is SGHVS, CDR2 FNYEAQ, per germline. CDR3 nucleotides: TGTGCCAGCAGCCCGGCCTTGGGGGGGACGTACGAGCAGTACTTC. Amino acid sequence: CASSPALGGTYEQYF.

V usage is TRBV6-7 and J usage is TRBJ2-2; D is possibly TRBD1 (5 bases). TRBV6-7 is an ORF, with its function uncertain. The CDR3 runs 16 residues. Deletions cut 6 bases from V and 1 base from J, with 15 bases between. Written as DNA, the CDR3 is TGTGCCAGCAGGCCTCTTGGGGCTGGGAACACCGGGGAGCTGTTTTTT. Residues: CASRPLGAGNTGELFF.

The CDR3 is CASSQGGGWTEAFF. Here the CDR3 DNA reads TGTGCCAGTAGCCAGGGAGGGGGCTGGACTGAAGCTTTCTTT. V usage is TRBV19 and J usage is TRBJ1-1, with 7 bases matching TRBD1. The length of the CDR3 is 14 residues. CDR1 is LNHDA, CDR2 SQIVND, per germline (reference sequence). V was clipped by 6 bases and J by 5 bases; unmatched bases: 9.

The gene calls are TRBV3-1 and TRBJ2-7; the D gene could be TRBD1 or TRBD2 (5 bases each). CDR1 and CDR2 (germline): LGHDT, YNNKEL (reference sequence). V lost 0 bases to trimming and J lost 2 bases, with 8 bases between them. The CDR3 covers 14 residues. CDR3: CASSQDWGPYEQYF. CDR3 coding DNA: TGTGCCAGCAGCCAAGATTGGGGACCCTACGAGCAGTACTTC.

This clonotype was found a few times. The chain combines TRBV7-9 with TRBJ1-1; D gene uncertain. The CDR3 has 11 residues. Trimming took 5 bases from V and 8 from J, leaving 9 bases between them. CDR1 SEHNR and CDR2 FQNEAQ come from the germline V gene (reference sequence). CDR3 DNA: TGTGCCAGCAGCCTCGGGAAAGAAGCTTTCTTT. Translated: CASSLGKEAFF.

This clonotype was counted between two and nine times. The genes are TRBV11-2 and TRBJ2-1; a weak D match, TRBD2 (5 bases). V lost 3 bases and J 4 bases, leaving 7 bases between the germline ends. The CDR3 loop spans 13 amino acids. Germline CDR1 is SGHAT and CDR2 is FQNNGV. CDR3 sequence reads: CASSFEGYNEQFF. The CDR3, as DNA: TGTGCCAGCAGCTTCGAGGGTTACAATGAGCAGTTCTTC.

The gene calls are TRBV2 and TRBJ2-3, with a possible D match to TRBD2 (5 bases). Trimming left V 8 bases short and J 6 bases short, with 21 bases between. The CDR3 length is 15 residues. From germline, CDR1 is SNHLY and CDR2 FYNNEI. The CDR3 region is CASLPGKLIKDTQYF. For the CDR3, the DNA is TGTGCCAGCCTCCCGGGGAAGCTGATCAAGGATACGCAGTATTTT.

This clonotype has at least ten counts. This chain links TRBV6-1 with TRBJ2-1; 8 bases align to TRBD2. The CDR3 runs to 17 residues. V lost 2 bases, J lost 6 bases, and 12 bases stayed unmatched. The germline V gene has CDR1 MNHNS and CDR2 SASEGT. The CDR3 is CASSETFYRTSSNEQFF. In DNA, the CDR3 is TGTGCCAGCAGTGAAACCTTCTACCGGACTAGCTCCAATGAGCAGTTCTTC.

This clonotype was detected a few times. This chain joins TRBV11-2 and TRBJ2-1; 10 nucleotides agree with TRBD2. Trimming at V came to 3 bases and at J to 0 bases, leaving 5 bases not matched to a gene. Per germline, CDR1 SGHAT and CDR2 FQNNGV. The CDR3 runs to 17 residues. CDR3 in DNA: TGTGCCAGCAGCTTCTGGACTAGCGGTACCTCCTACAATGAGCAGTTCTTC. It translates to CASSFWTSGTSYNEQFF.

This clonotype was seen a few times. This chain joins TRBV19 and TRBJ1-1; 8 bases align to TRBD1. This CDR3 spans 15 amino acids. Trimming removed 5 bases from V and 0 bases from J; junction bases left unmatched: 5. CDR1 and CDR2 (germline): LNHDA, SQIVND (reference sequence). The CDR3 coding sequence is TGTGCCAGTAGTGGACAGGGAGGAATGAACACTGAAGCTTTCTTT. This sequence encodes CASSGQGGMNTEAFF.

The chain has TRBV6-2 or TRBV6-3 and TRBJ2-3; TRBD2 aligns across 10 bases. The CDR3 is 16 residues long. Germline V gene sequence: CDR1 MNHEY, CDR2 SVGEGT. With V trimmed by 5 bases and J by 4 bases, 9 bases remained unmatched. The CDR3 bases are TGTGCCAGCAGTAACCCAAGCGGGGGGGGTCCAGATACGCAGTATTTT. Translating gives CASSNPSGGGPDTQYF.

The CDR3 here is CASTTGQAKNIQYF. CDR3 sequence (DNA): TGTGCCAGTACTACTGGACAAGCCAAAAACATTCAGTACTTC. The chain has TRBV19 and TRBJ2-4; possible D gene TRBD1, 5 bases. The CDR3 loop spans 14 amino acids. From germline, CDR1 is LNHDA and CDR2 SQIVND (reference sequence). V shed 7 bases and J shed 0 bases, with 10 bases lying between them.

This clonotype was seen ten or more times. CDR3 sequence (DNA): TGTGCCAGCAGCTCCCGCAGGGGGCGACCGACAAGCCTCCAAGAGCAGTTCTTC. Translating it yields CASSSRRGRPTSLQEQFF. The rearrangement uses TRBV7-2 and TRBJ2-1; 8 bases line up with TRBD1. Trimming removed 4 bases from V and 10 bases from J; junction bases left unmatched: 21. Germline V gene lookup returns CDR1 SGHTA and CDR2 FQGNSA. CDR3 length: 18 residues.

This clonotype was recorded a few times. The chain couples TRBV12-3 or TRBV12-4 to TRBJ2-2, with D tentatively TRBD2 (6 bases). CDR3 length equals 14 residues. Trimming pared 6 bases from V and 6 bases from J, leaving 14 bases between. CDR3 DNA sequence: TGTGCCAGCAGCCGGCCGACTAGTGCCGGGGAGCTGTTTTTT. Amino acid sequence: CASSRPTSAGELFF.

This clonotype was observed a few times. This CDR3 is CASSLRQNSYEQYF. The CDR3 nucleotides read TGTGCCAGCAGTCTCCGACAGAACTCCTACGAGCAGTACTTC. The chain links TRBV27 to TRBJ2-7; tentatively, D is TRBD1 (5 bases). Trimming left V 5 bases short and J 0 bases short, with 11 bases between. Germline CDR1 is MNHEY and CDR2 is SMNVEV (reference sequence). The CDR3 has 14 residues.

This clonotype was observed a few times. The chain uses TRBV12-5 and TRBJ1-4; possibly TRBD1 for D (5 bases). This CDR3 is built from 16 residues. V lost 1 base and J 4 bases, leaving 13 bases between the germline ends. In germline, CDR1 is LGHNT, CDR2 FRNRAP. The DNA of the CDR3 is TGTGCTAGTGGTTTGGGCAGGGTTGAGAGTAATGAAAAACTGTTTTTT. Translation gives CASGLGRVESNEKLFF.

The chain employs TRBV4-2 and TRBJ2-3; D remains unclear. V was pared by 0 bases and J by 3 bases, with 16 bases between. The CDR3 runs 17 residues. The germline CDR1 and CDR2 sequences are LGHNA and YNFKEQ. DNA of the CDR3: TGTGCCAGCAGCCAAGAAGAGACCGCGTATACGACAGATACGCAGTATTTT. It encodes CASSQEETAYTTDTQYF.

On this clonotype: Being one base from a much bigger clone, this may be a read error. The rearrangement links TRBV2 to TRBJ2-5, with D tentatively TRBD2 (5 bases). CDR1 is SNHLY, CDR2 FYNNEI, per germline. CDR3 size: 11 residues. Trimming took off 7 bases at V and 4 bases at J, with 7 bases between the two ends. The CDR3 nucleotides read TGTGCCAGCAAGGCGGGAGAGACCCAGTACTTC. Translating gives CASKAGETQYF.

CDR3 loop: CASSLTSGGGGYTF. CDR3 DNA: TGTGCCAGCAGCTTAACGTCGGGGGGAGGCGGCTACACCTTC. The chain couples TRBV7-3 to TRBJ1-2; tentatively, D is TRBD1 (5 bases). Trimming stripped 0 bases from V and 8 bases from J, with 13 bases between. The CDR3 runs 14 residues. Germline V lookup: CDR1 SGHTA, CDR2 FQGTGA.

Only a few counts were recorded for this clonotype. The chain joins TRBV6-1 to TRBJ2-7; 7 bases match TRBD1. This CDR3 is 15 amino acids long. The germline V gene has CDR1 MNHNS and CDR2 SASEGT. After removal of 5 bases from V and 2 bases from J, the junction contained 9 bases not matched to a gene. DNA for the CDR3: TGTGCCAGCAGTCAAATCCGGGACAGTCCCTACGAGCAGTACTTC. Residues: CASSQIRDSPYEQYF.

V and J are TRBV7-9 and TRBJ2-3; no firm D call. Germline CDR1 SEHNR, CDR2 FQNEAQ (reference sequence). CDR3 length: 16 residues. Trimming removed 3 bases from V and 3 bases from J, with 16 bases in between. The CDR3 reads CASSLSFGRQTDTQYF. The CDR3 region has the DNA TGTGCCAGCAGCTTGAGTTTCGGACGGCAAACAGATACGCAGTATTTT.

This clonotype was seen a few times. The V call is TRBV10-2, the J call TRBJ1-1; the match to TRBD1 covers 7 bases. The CDR3 length is 12 residues. Germline V gene sequence: CDR1 WSHSY, CDR2 SAAADI. The V and J ends lost 7 bases and 5 bases, in that order; junction bases with no gene match: 4. This CDR3 is CASTPGGTEAFF. The CDR3, as DNA: TGCGCCAGCACTCCAGGGGGGACTGAAGCTTTCTTT.

There are a few counts of this clonotype. CDR3 in DNA: TGTGCCAGCAGTTACCGGGACACCTATATGAACACTGAAGCTTTCTTT. Its protein product is CASSYRDTYMNTEAFF. The chain employs TRBV28 and TRBJ1-1; D may be TRBD1 (6 bases). This CDR3 is built from 16 residues. Germline V gene sequence: CDR1 MDHEN, CDR2 SYDVKM. V was shortened by 4 bases and J by 0 bases, with 15 bases between the two germline ends.

The chain uses TRBV12-3 or TRBV12-4 and TRBJ2-1, with D uncertain. CDR3 size: 13 residues. V was pared by 3 bases and J by 8 bases, with 11 bases between. The CDR3 coding sequence is TGTGCCAGCAGTTTTGCCCCAGTATATGAGCAGTTCTTC. Translated: CASSFAPVYEQFF.

The chain couples TRBV6-1 to TRBJ2-3; D possibly corresponds to TRBD1 (5 bases). V was pared by 2 bases and J by 5 bases, with 11 bases between. CDR3 length: 14 residues. Germline V gene lookup returns CDR1 MNHNS and CDR2 SASEGT. CDR3 loop: CASSESRRGDTQYF. CDR3 DNA: TGTGCCAGCAGTGAATCCCGTAGGGGAGATACGCAGTATTTT.

This clonotype turned up a few times. V usage is TRBV7-3 and J usage is TRBJ2-1; 7 nucleotides agree with TRBD2. The germline V gene encodes CDR1 SGHTA and CDR2 FQGTGA. Losses at the gene ends were 4 bases for V and 10 bases for J; bases not matched to a gene: 4. The CDR3 runs 12 residues. CDR3 nucleotide sequence: TGTGCCAGCAGCTCCGGGACTATGGAGCAGTTCTTC. This gives the protein CASSSGTMEQFF.